This entry lists 17 T cell receptor beta chains sequenced from one sample in a study of T cell repertoires in cytomegalovirus infection. MiXCR was run by TCRdb on the reads, yielding one entry per CDR3 protein. The profile shows fewer than 550,000 distinct CDR3 sequences, roughly 10% of them singletons. The sample taken for sequencing was PBMCs. Every receptor here comes from a human donor in good health (CMV status not recorded). Some clones in this sample may be carry-over from other donors' samples.

Many counts were recorded for this clonotype. The rearrangement links TRBV6-1 to TRBJ2-6, with TRBD2 matching over 13 bases. This CDR3 comprises 21 residues. Germline-derived CDR1 and CDR2 are MNHNS and SASEGT. V gave up 6 bases and J gave up 0 bases; unmatched junction bases: 14. CDR3 DNA: TGTGCCAGCAGATCAGGGGGCCGGGGACTAGCGGGACCCTCTGGGGCCAACGTCCTGACTTTC. Protein product: CASRSGGRGLAGPSGANVLTF.

This clonotype was observed at least ten times. The V and J genes are TRBV7-9 and TRBJ2-1; D remains ambiguous. Looked up from germline, CDR1 is SEHNR and CDR2 is FQNEAQ (reference sequence). The CDR3 runs 15 residues. Trimming pared 5 bases from V and 4 bases from J, leaving 15 bases between. The DNA of the CDR3 is TGTGCCAGCAGCCCTAAAACGGACGGATACAATGAGCAGTTCTTC. Amino acids: CASSPKTDGYNEQFF.

The chain joins TRBV28 to TRBJ2-1, with TRBD2 identical over 10 bases. Trimming at V came to 6 bases and at J to 4 bases, leaving 9 bases not matched to a gene. Germline V gene data show CDR1 as MDHEN and CDR2 as SYDVKM. The length of the CDR3 is 16 residues. The CDR3 coding sequence is TGTGCCAGCAGATTTGGGGCTAGCGGGGGTTACAATGAGCAGTTCTTC. It codes for CASRFGASGGYNEQFF.

Ten or more counts support this clonotype. The chain recombines TRBV11-2 with TRBJ2-2; the match to TRBD2 covers 7 bases. Germline CDR1 reads SGHAT; CDR2 reads FQNNGV. This CDR3 region has 16 residues. Trimming took 5 bases from V and 3 from J; bases not matched to a gene: 9. CDR3 residues: CASSGRASGDTGELFF. The CDR3 bases are TGTGCCAGCAGCGGTAGGGCCAGCGGGGACACCGGGGAGCTGTTTTTT.

This clonotype was detected ten times or more. The chain combines TRBV6-2 or TRBV6-3 with TRBJ1-1; 10 bases are a match to TRBD1. The germline V gene has CDR1 MNHEY and CDR2 SVGEGT. V shed 6 bases and J 3 bases; nucleotides not matched to a gene: 7. CDR3 length: 15 amino acids. In DNA form, the CDR3 reads TGTGCCAGCAGACCCCGACAGGGGGCGGACACTGAAGCTTTCTTT. Its translation: CASRPRQGADTEAFF.

This clonotype was picked up one time. The chain is built from TRBV30 and TRBJ2-3; 8 nucleotides line up with TRBD2. Germline CDR1 GTSNPN, CDR2 SVGIG (reference sequence). V was pared by 0 bases and J by 2 bases, with 10 bases of the junction left unmatched. The CDR3 runs to 17 residues. DNA of the CDR3: TGTGCCTGGAGTGTAAGTCCGGGACTAGGCCTCACAGATACGCAGTATTTT. This translates into CAWSVSPGLGLTDTQYF.

The chain is built from TRBV2 and TRBJ1-2, with unresolved D. This CDR3 comprises 11 residues. V lost 6 bases to trimming and J lost 4 bases, with 6 bases between them. The germline V gene has CDR1 SNHLY and CDR2 FYNNEI. This CDR3 reads CASRQSYGYTF. CDR3 sequence (DNA): TGTGCCAGCAGACAAAGCTATGGCTACACCTTC.

This clonotype was detected many times. The CDR3 coding sequence is TGTGCCAGCAGTTACGATGAATGGGGTGTCAAAGAGACCCAGTACTTC. As protein: CASSYDEWGVKETQYF. The V and J genes are TRBV6-2 or TRBV6-3 and TRBJ2-5, with D unresolved. Germline CDR1 reads MNHEY; CDR2 reads SVGEGT. The CDR3 has 16 amino acids. V lost 2 bases and J lost 3, with 16 bases in between.

This clonotype was seen at least ten times. The J gene is TRBJ1-5, the V gene TRBV28, with TRBD1 matching 9 bases. Per germline, CDR1 MDHEN and CDR2 SYDVKM. The junction had 10 bases not matched to a gene; V was cut back by 7 bases and J by 0 bases. The CDR3 consists of 17 residues. The CDR3 here is CASTPAGTGNSNQPQHF. CDR3 sequence (DNA): TGTGCCAGCACTCCCGCGGGGACAGGGAATAGCAATCAGCCCCAGCATTTT.

This clonotype was seen at least ten times. The V and J genes are TRBV5-6 and TRBJ1-1; the D is unclear. V was clipped by 6 bases and J by 0 bases, with 18 bases between them. CDR1 SGHDT and CDR2 YYEEEE come from the germline V gene. The CDR3 is 16 amino acids. The CDR3 region is CASTYRPRFLNTEAFF. The CDR3 nucleotides read TGTGCCAGCACCTACCGACCCAGGTTCTTGAACACTGAAGCTTTCTTT.

In this sample, this clonotype turned up a few times. The rearrangement links TRBV29-1 to TRBJ2-7, with 7 nucleotides matching TRBD1. V was clipped by 5 bases and J by 6 bases; unmatched bases: 4. Germline V gives CDR1 SQVTM, CDR2 ANQGSEA. The CDR3 has 11 amino acids. The DNA of the CDR3 is TGCAGCGTTCGGGACAGATCCGAGCAGTACTTC. Amino acids: CSVRDRSEQYF.

This clonotype was observed at least ten times. V gene TRBV7-2 combines with J gene TRBJ2-2; TRBD2 agrees at 7 bases. Germline V gives CDR1 SGHTA, CDR2 FQGNSA. Trimming at V came to 2 bases and at J to 7 bases, leaving 10 bases not matched to a gene. This CDR3 spans 16 amino acids. The CDR3 spells CASSLRGGPGGGELFF. DNA of the CDR3: TGTGCCAGCAGCTTAAGGGGCGGCCCGGGGGGCGGGGAGCTGTTTTTT. The entire variable domain, with the rest obtained from reference TRBV7-2 and TRBJ2-2, is as follows: GAGVSQSPSNKVTEKGKDVELRCDPISGHTALYWYRQSLGQGLEFLIYFQGNSAPDKSGLPSDRFSAERTGGSVSTLTIQRTQQEDSAVYLCASSLRGGPGGGELFFGEGSRLTVL.

This clonotype was picked up many times. The chain recombines TRBV4-2 with TRBJ1-1; D is uncertain. The V gene lost 1 base and the J gene lost 0 bases, with 12 bases spanning the gap. The CDR3 is 16 amino acids. Per germline, CDR1 LGHNA and CDR2 YNFKEQ. The CDR3 sequence: CASSQVWVSMNTEAFF. The CDR3 DNA sequence: TGTGCCAGCAGCCAAGTTTGGGTCTCCATGAACACTGAAGCTTTCTTT.

The chain links TRBV20-1 to TRBJ1-2, with D unclear. CDR1 is DFQATT and CDR2 is SNEGSKA in the germline V gene (reference sequence). This CDR3 comprises 14 residues. V shed 5 bases and J shed 8 bases, with 21 bases lying between them. The CDR3 nucleotides read TGCAGTGCTTCCCCCCCCGCAGGCCCAAGGGGCTACACCTTC. Encoded protein: CSASPPAGPRGYTF.

This clonotype was observed at least ten times. The J gene is TRBJ2-3, the V gene TRBV7-2; D unresolved. Germline values: CDR1 SGHTA, CDR2 FQGNSA. V dropped 4 bases and J dropped 0 bases, with 11 bases sitting between them. This CDR3 is built from 15 residues. The chain's CDR3 is CASSYGRTSTDTQYF. In DNA, the CDR3 is TGTGCCAGCAGCTACGGCAGAACTAGCACAGATACGCAGTATTTT. The full variable domain, completed using reference TRBV7-2 and TRBJ2-3, is GAGVSQSPSNKVTEKGKDVELRCDPISGHTALYWYRQSLGQGLEFLIYFQGNSAPDKSGLPSDRFSAERTGGSVSTLTIQRTQQEDSAVYLCASSYGRTSTDTQYFGPGTRLTVL.

This clonotype has a count of ten or more. The gene calls are TRBV7-6 and TRBJ2-7; TRBD2 aligns across 7 bases. Trimming removed 4 bases from V and 7 bases from J; junction bases left unmatched: 7. The CDR3 totals 13 residues. CDR1 is SGHVS and CDR2 is FNYEAQ in the germline V gene. Written as DNA, the CDR3 is TGTGCCAGCAGCTCAGCGGGGCGTGTAGAGCAGTACTTC. It encodes CASSSAGRVEQYF.

This clonotype was picked up many times. The chain couples TRBV12-3 or TRBV12-4 to TRBJ2-4; TRBD1 or TRBD2 may be the D gene (5 bases each). Trimming shortened V by 6 bases and J by 0 bases, and 15 bases separated the two germline ends. The CDR3 consists of 16 residues. In DNA, the CDR3 is TGTGCCAGCAGCTCTCCGGGGCCCGGAGCCAAAAACATTCAGTACTTC. It specifies CASSSPGPGAKNIQYF.